Listed below are T cell receptor beta chains from one sample, sequenced in a study of blood T cell repertoires in COVID-19. Libraries were prepared by immunoSEQ multiplex PCR; TCRdb keeps only in-frame clonotypes and omits some of them. The profile shows a few hundred thousand clones, around 86% of them singletons. Sequencing input: peripheral blood. These receptors were obtained from a young woman with active or convalescent COVID-19. The CDR3 runs from the conserved cysteine through the conserved F or W. D genes are given only for firm matches. Part of the rows lack a size; the others show once, few, many or a class for expanded clones.

size,V,D,J,DNA,CDR3
-,TRBV9,-,TRBJ2-3,TGTGCCAGCAGCGTCGCGGGACAGAGCACAGATACGCAGTATTTT,CASSVAGQSTDTQYF
-,TRBV9,TRBD1,TRBJ2-5,TGTGCCAGCAGCGTTACCGGGACAGGCCCCGAGACCCAGTACTTC,CASSVTGTGPETQYF
once,TRBV6-2/TRBV6-3,TRBD1,TRBJ2-5,TGTGCCAGCAGTTTGACAGGGCCATGGGAGACCCAGTACTTC,CASSLTGPWETQYF
-,TRBV2,-,TRBJ2-5,TGTGCCAGCAGTCTCCAAGAGACCCAGTACTTC,CASSLQETQYF
-,TRBV9,TRBD1,TRBJ2-3,TGTGCCAGCAGCGTAGGGGTGAGACAGGGGGCAGATACGCAGTATTTT,CASSVGVRQGADTQYF
-,TRBV27,TRBD1,TRBJ2-7,TGTGCCAGCGGAAGAGGGGGACAGGACTCCTACGAGCAGTACTTC,CASGRGGQDSYEQYF
-,TRBV10-3,TRBD1,TRBJ2-1,TGTGCCATCAGTGAGATGGGACAGGGAACTGAGCAGTTCTTC,CAISEMGQGTEQFF
-,TRBV19,TRBD1,TRBJ1-5,TGTGCCAGTAGTATAGTGAGGGGGCAGGGCAATCAGCCCCAGCATTTT,CASSIVRGQGNQPQHF
-,TRBV7-2,-,TRBJ1-2,TGTGCCAGCAGCTTAGGCCTCACTGCCTATGGCTACACCTTC,CASSLGLTAYGYTF
once,TRBV7-9,-,TRBJ2-5,TGTGCCAGCAGCCCGAGAGGGGGGGCATCGCAAGAGACCCAGTACTTC,CASSPRGGASQETQYF
-,TRBV28,-,TRBJ1-2,TGTGCCAGCAGTTTATCCCTCGGGGCTAACTATGGCTACACCTTC,CASSLSLGANYGYTF
-,TRBV5-1,-,TRBJ1-1,TGCGCCAGCAGCTCGGACCCCGGAGGGGCTGAAGCTTTCTTT,CASSSDPGGAEAFF
-,TRBV7-8,-,TRBJ1-2,TGTGCCAGCAGCTACCCGGGCCGATCGGGGGGCTACACCTTC,CASSYPGRSGGYTF
few,TRBV18,TRBD1,TRBJ1-3,TGTGCCAGCTCACCGGGACAGGGAGGCGATGGAAACACCATATATTTT,CASSPGQGGDGNTIYF
-,TRBV24-1,TRBD1,TRBJ1-2,TGTGCCACCAGGGGGGGACAGCAAGCTAACTATGGCTACACCTTC,CATRGGQQANYGYTF
few,TRBV6-2/TRBV6-3,TRBD2,TRBJ2-7,TGTGCCAGCAGCGGACTAGGCCAGTGGCAGTACTTC,CASSGLGQWQYF
once,TRBV2,TRBD1,TRBJ2-3,TGTGCCAGCAGTCCCGACAGGGCGACTACAGATACGCAGTATTTT,CASSPDRATTDTQYF